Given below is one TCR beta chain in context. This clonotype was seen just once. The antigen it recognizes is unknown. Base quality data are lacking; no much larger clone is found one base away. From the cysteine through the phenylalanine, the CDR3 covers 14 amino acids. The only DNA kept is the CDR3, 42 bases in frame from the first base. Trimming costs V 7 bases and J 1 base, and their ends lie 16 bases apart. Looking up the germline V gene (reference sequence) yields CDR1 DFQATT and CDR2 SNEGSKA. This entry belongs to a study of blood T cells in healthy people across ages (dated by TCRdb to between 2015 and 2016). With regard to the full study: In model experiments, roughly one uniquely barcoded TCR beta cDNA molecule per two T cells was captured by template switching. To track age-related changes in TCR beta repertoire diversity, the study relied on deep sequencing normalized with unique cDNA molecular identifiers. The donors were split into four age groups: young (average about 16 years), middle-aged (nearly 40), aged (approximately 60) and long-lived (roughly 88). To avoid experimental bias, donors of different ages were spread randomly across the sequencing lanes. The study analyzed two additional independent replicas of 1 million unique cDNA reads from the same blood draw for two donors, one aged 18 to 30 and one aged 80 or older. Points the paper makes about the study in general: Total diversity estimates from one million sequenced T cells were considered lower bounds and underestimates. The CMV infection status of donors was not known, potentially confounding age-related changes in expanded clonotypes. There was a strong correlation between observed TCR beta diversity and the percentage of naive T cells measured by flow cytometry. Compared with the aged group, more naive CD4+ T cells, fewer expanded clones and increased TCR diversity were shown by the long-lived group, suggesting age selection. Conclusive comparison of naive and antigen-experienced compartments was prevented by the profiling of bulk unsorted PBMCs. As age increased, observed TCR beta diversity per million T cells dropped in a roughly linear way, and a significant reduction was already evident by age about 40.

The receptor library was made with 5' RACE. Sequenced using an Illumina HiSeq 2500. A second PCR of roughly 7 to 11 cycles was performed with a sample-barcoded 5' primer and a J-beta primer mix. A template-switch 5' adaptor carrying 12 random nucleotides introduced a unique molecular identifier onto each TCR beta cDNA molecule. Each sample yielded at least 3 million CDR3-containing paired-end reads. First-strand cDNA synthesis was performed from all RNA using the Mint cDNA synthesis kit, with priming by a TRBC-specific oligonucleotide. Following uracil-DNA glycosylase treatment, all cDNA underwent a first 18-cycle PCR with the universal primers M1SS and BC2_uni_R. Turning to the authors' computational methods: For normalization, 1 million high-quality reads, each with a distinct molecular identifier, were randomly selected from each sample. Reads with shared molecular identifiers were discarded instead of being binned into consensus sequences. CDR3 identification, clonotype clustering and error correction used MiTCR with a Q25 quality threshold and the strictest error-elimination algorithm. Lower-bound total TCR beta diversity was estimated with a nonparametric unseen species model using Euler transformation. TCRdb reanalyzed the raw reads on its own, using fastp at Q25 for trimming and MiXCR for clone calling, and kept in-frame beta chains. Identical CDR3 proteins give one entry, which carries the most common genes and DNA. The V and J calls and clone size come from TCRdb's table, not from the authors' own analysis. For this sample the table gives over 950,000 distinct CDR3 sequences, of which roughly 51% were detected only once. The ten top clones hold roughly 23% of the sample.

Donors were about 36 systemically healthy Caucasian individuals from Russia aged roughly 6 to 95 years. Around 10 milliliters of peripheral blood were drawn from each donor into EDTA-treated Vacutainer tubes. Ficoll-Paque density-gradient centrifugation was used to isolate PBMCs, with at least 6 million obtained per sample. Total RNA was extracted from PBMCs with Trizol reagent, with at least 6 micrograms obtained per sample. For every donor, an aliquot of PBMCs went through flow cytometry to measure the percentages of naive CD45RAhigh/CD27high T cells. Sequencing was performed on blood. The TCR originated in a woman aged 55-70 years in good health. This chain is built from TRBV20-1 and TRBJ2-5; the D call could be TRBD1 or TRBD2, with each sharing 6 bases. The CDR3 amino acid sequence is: CSGEQPGAQETQYF. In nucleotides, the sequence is TGCAGTGGCGAGCAACCGGGGGCCCAAGAGACCCAGTACTTC.